Shown below are 25 T cell receptor beta chains from a single sample sequenced in a study of T cell changes during pregnancy in multiple sclerosis (dated by TCRdb to the late 2010s). Library method: the immunoSEQ multiplex PCR assay. TCRdb re-hosts the immuneACCESS table, in-frame sequences only. Its copies lack some clones; in the studies checked, an unresolved V gene accounts for under half of them, and the cause for the rest is not known. The sample table shows about 93,000 clones, and 85% to 95% are seen once. Jointly, the top ten make up approximately 2% of the sample. This specimen was peripheral blood, taken after pregnancy. These receptors were obtained from a female donor with multiple sclerosis, enrolled in a pregnancy study.

This rearrangement joins TRBV6-1 to TRBJ1-2; D perhaps matches TRBD1 (6 bases). Germline V gene data show CDR1 as MNHNS and CDR2 as SASEGT. This CDR3 is 14 amino acids long. V lost 5 bases and J 0 bases, leaving 10 bases between the germline ends. Here the CDR3 DNA reads TGTGCCAGCAGTACAGGGAATGCTAACTATGGCTACACCTTC. Amino acids: CASSTGNANYGYTF.

This chain links TRBV10-3 with TRBJ2-7, with 11 bases aligning to TRBD2. The germline V gene has CDR1 ENHRY and CDR2 SYGVKD. The CDR3 sequence is 14 residues long. V was clipped by 3 bases and J by 7 bases; unmatched bases: 5. CDR3 residues: CAISDSGGAREQYF. DNA for the CDR3: TGTGCCATCAGTGATAGCGGGGGGGCCAGGGAGCAGTACTTC.

This clone was found once. The chain uses TRBV19 and TRBJ2-5, with 9 positions matching TRBD1. The germline V gene encodes CDR1 LNHDA and CDR2 SQIVND (reference sequence). The junction had 5 bases not matched to a gene; V was cut back by 7 bases and J by 5 bases. This CDR3 is 13 amino acids long. The CDR3 loop reads CASNSGQGETQYF. DNA for the CDR3: TGTGCCAGTAACTCCGGACAGGGGGAGACCCAGTACTTC.

The CDR3, as DNA: TGTGCCAGCAGCGTAGGGCAGGGGGCATGGGGCTACACCTTC. Amino acid sequence: CASSVGQGAWGYTF. This sequence joins TRBV9 and TRBJ1-2; 8 nucleotides agree with TRBD1. Germline V gene sequence: CDR1 SGDLS, CDR2 YYNGEE. This CDR3 has 14 amino acids. Germline trimming cut 0 bases from V and 8 bases from J; bases unmatched to any gene: 6.

This clone has only a few counts. The gene calls are TRBV27 and TRBJ1-2; D gene unclear. Trimming left V 5 bases short and J 5 bases short, with 18 bases between. The CDR3 is 15 residues long. Germline V gives CDR1 MNHEY, CDR2 SMNVEV (reference sequence). The CDR3, as DNA: TGTGCCAGCAGTGATCTCGACACAAATTCTTATGGCTACACCTTC. Translation: CASSDLDTNSYGYTF.

The sample holds one count of this clone. This chain's CDR3 is CASSFTDRGLTGELFF. In DNA form, the CDR3 reads TGTGCCAGCAGCTTTACTGACAGGGGGCTCACCGGGGAGCTGTTTTTT. V and J are TRBV5-5 and TRBJ2-2, with 10 bases that match TRBD1. The V gene end was trimmed by 2 bases and the J gene end by 4 bases; junction bases not matched to a gene: 5. This CDR3 has 16 amino acids. Germline CDR1 reads SGHKS; CDR2 reads YYEKEE (reference sequence).

The V gene is TRBV19, the J gene TRBJ2-7; TRBD2 matches at 9 bases. The CDR3 has 16 residues. V trimming: 0 bases; J trimming: 5 bases; junction bases outside the gene matches: 8. CDR1 LNHDA and CDR2 SQIVND come from the germline V gene (reference sequence). CDR3 bases: TGTGCCAGTAGTATAGAGGCGGGACTAGCTCTCAACGAGCAGTACTTC. This translates into CASSIEAGLALNEQYF.

The rearrangement uses TRBV6-1 and TRBJ1-2, with D unclear. The CDR3 is 13 residues long. Trimming pared 7 bases from V and 4 bases from J, leaving 13 bases between. The germline V gene encodes CDR1 MNHNS and CDR2 SASEGT. The CDR3 DNA reads as TGTGCCAGCAACCTACAGACCTCCTATGGCTACACCTTC. This sequence encodes CASNLQTSYGYTF.

The J gene is TRBJ1-5, the V gene TRBV30; perhaps TRBD1 as D (6 bases). The V gene lost 0 bases and the J gene lost 5 bases, with 8 bases spanning the gap. CDR1 GTSNPN and CDR2 SVGIG come from the germline V gene (reference sequence). This CDR3 comprises 13 residues. The CDR3 region has the DNA TGTGCCTGGAGTGTGGGGGCTCATCAGCCCCAGCATTTT. Encoded protein: CAWSVGAHQPQHF.

The rearrangement links TRBV5-4 to TRBJ2-5; D not resolved. In germline, CDR1 is SGHNT, CDR2 YYREEE (reference sequence). Trimming pared 1 base from V and 5 bases from J, leaving 9 bases between. CDR3 length: 13 amino acids. CDR3 loop: CASSLYDGETQYF. DNA for the CDR3: TGTGCCAGCAGCTTGTACGACGGGGAGACCCAGTACTTC.

This rearrangement joins TRBV4-3 to TRBJ1-1; 8 bases agree with TRBD1. CDR1 and CDR2 (germline): LGHNA, YSLEER. After removal of 0 bases from V and 1 base from J, the junction contained 10 bases not matched to a gene. This CDR3 region has 18 residues. The CDR3 spells CASSQDSGGIYRNTEAFF. In DNA form, the CDR3 reads TGCGCCAGCAGCCAAGATTCAGGGGGCATTTACAGGAACACTGAAGCTTTCTTT.

V usage is TRBV12-5 and J usage is TRBJ2-7; 15 positions agree with TRBD2. Looked up from germline, CDR1 is LGHNT and CDR2 is FRNRAP. CDR3 length: 19 residues. Trimming took 2 bases from V and 0 from J; bases not matched to a gene: 8. CDR3 nucleotides: TGTGCTAGTGGTTTGACACCGGGACTAGCGGGGGGTTCCTCCTACGAGCAGTACTTC. It translates to CASGLTPGLAGGSSYEQYF. Full variable domain (missing parts from reference TRBV12-5 and TRBJ2-7): DARVTQTPRHKVTEMGQEVTMRCQPILGHNTVFWYRQTMMQGLELLAYFRNRAPLDDSGMPKDRFSAEMPDATLATLKIQPSEPRDSAVYFCASGLTPGLAGGSSYEQYFGPGTRLTVT.

The J gene is TRBJ2-1, the V gene TRBV19, with TRBD1 as a possible D gene (6 bases). CDR3 length: 15 residues. Trimming shortened V by 6 bases and J by 3 bases, and 15 bases separated the two germline ends. Germline-derived CDR1 and CDR2 are LNHDA and SQIVND (reference sequence). The CDR3 protein is CASRRTGQDYNEQFF. In nucleotides, the CDR3 is TGTGCCAGTAGGCGAACGGGACAAGACTACAATGAGCAGTTCTTC.

This rearrangement joins TRBV6-5 to TRBJ2-7, with D perhaps matching TRBD2 (6 bases). CDR1 and CDR2 from the germline V gene are MNHEY and SVGAGI. The CDR3 consists of 14 residues. Trimming removed 4 bases at V and 5 bases at J, with 15 bases between. This CDR3 is CASSSRGGFDEQYF. CDR3 DNA sequence: TGTGCCAGCAGTTCCCGTGGGGGGTTTGACGAGCAGTACTTC.

The chain combines TRBV2 with TRBJ1-1, with D tentatively TRBD1 (6 bases). The CDR3 consists of 11 residues. V lost 5 bases, J lost 10 bases, and 11 bases lay in between. Germline V gene sequence: CDR1 SNHLY, CDR2 FYNNEI. CDR3 sequence: CASSYQGLAFF. The CDR3 DNA is TGTGCCAGCAGTTATCAGGGGTTAGCTTTCTTT.

The rearrangement joins TRBV6-5 to TRBJ1-3; D unclear. Trimming took off 0 bases at V and 0 bases at J, with 9 bases between the two ends. Germline V CDR1 and CDR2: MNHEY, SVGAGI. The CDR3 is 16 amino acids. Here the CDR3 DNA reads TGTGCCAGCAGTTACTCAAGTCGCGGCTCTGGAAACACCATATATTTT. Amino acids: CASSYSSRGSGNTIYF.

V gene TRBV18 combines with J gene TRBJ2-6; 10 nucleotides line up with TRBD1. Unmatched junction bases numbered 10, after V lost 5 bases and J lost 0 bases. The germline V gene encodes CDR1 KGHSH and CDR2 LQKENI. This CDR3 has 19 residues. CDR3 sequence: CASSTLRTGGLSGANVLTF. In nucleotides, the CDR3 is TGTGCCAGCTCAACGCTCCGGACAGGGGGTCTCTCTGGGGCCAACGTCCTGACTTTC.

V and J are TRBV7-3 and TRBJ2-7; D gene uncertain. The germline V and J ends were trimmed by 4 bases and 5 bases, with 6 bases remaining between them. The germline V gene has CDR1 SGHTA and CDR2 FQGTGA. The CDR3 covers 11 residues. The CDR3 loop reads CASSSQDEQYF. The CDR3 DNA is TGTGCCAGCAGCTCCCAGGACGAGCAGTACTTC. Combining the CDR3 with reference TRBV7-3 and TRBJ2-7 gives the whole variable domain GAGVSQTPSNKVTEKGKYVELRCDPISGHTALYWYRQSLGQGPEFLIYFQGTGAADDSGLPNDRFFAVRPEGSVSTLKIQRTERGDSAVYLCASSSQDEQYFGPGTRLTVT.

V usage is TRBV6-5 and J usage is TRBJ1-1; the match to TRBD1 covers 8 bases. J was trimmed by 6 bases and V by 1 base; bases with no gene match: 7. Germline loops: CDR1 MNHEY, CDR2 SVGAGI. The CDR3 consists of 15 residues. In nucleotides, the CDR3 is TGTGCCAGCAGTTACTTTCAGGGGGCGAAATCTGAAGCTTTCTTT. Amino acids: CASSYFQGAKSEAFF.

The chain carries TRBV5-4 and TRBJ2-1, with 7 bases identical to TRBD2. CDR3 length equals 14 residues. With V trimmed by 4 bases and J by 4 bases, 5 bases remained unmatched. The germline gives CDR1 SGHNT, CDR2 YYREEE (reference sequence). CDR3 nucleotide sequence: TGTGCCAGCAGCGTCCTAGCGGAATACAATGAGCAGTTCTTC. It yields the protein CASSVLAEYNEQFF.

CDR3 sequence (DNA): TGTGCCAGCAGGCTTTTAGACAGGATGAACACTGAAGCTTTCTTT. Translated, it gives CASRLLDRMNTEAFF. V usage is TRBV6-5 and J usage is TRBJ1-1; maybe TRBD1 (6 bases). Germline-derived CDR1 and CDR2 are MNHEY and SVGAGI. Between the trimmed V and J ends, which lost 6 bases and 0 bases, there was a span of 14 bases. The CDR3 loop spans 15 amino acids.

This chain uses TRBV7-2 with TRBJ2-2, with D possibly matching TRBD2 (5 bases). Germline V lookup: CDR1 SGHTA, CDR2 FQGNSA. The germline V and J ends were trimmed by 2 bases and 4 bases, with 11 bases remaining between them. This CDR3 has 15 residues. CDR3 nucleotides: TGTGCCAGCAGCTTATTCGGGATAACCACCGGGGAGCTGTTTTTT. This translates into CASSLFGITTGELFF.

The V gene is TRBV29-1, the J gene TRBJ2-7, with TRBD1 matching 8 bases. The CDR3 has 14 amino acids. Germline CDR1 SQVTM, CDR2 ANQGSEA. Trimming at V came to 6 bases and at J to 0 bases, leaving 7 bases not matched to a gene. The DNA of the CDR3 is TGCAGCGTCTCAGGGGGCGTCCGCTCCTACGAGCAGTACTTC. Protein: CSVSGGVRSYEQYF.

The J gene is TRBJ2-7, the V gene TRBV7-9; D call uncertain. The CDR3 is made up of 13 amino acids. Between the trimmed V and J ends, which lost 8 bases and 2 bases, there was a span of 13 bases. Germline CDR1 reads SEHNR; CDR2 reads FQNEAQ (reference sequence). The CDR3: CASSERPPYEQYF. The CDR3 nucleotides read TGTGCCAGCTCGGAGCGACCCCCCTACGAGCAGTACTTC.

The genes are TRBV19 and TRBJ2-1, with a weak D call TRBD2 (7 bases). The V and J ends lost 3 bases and 5 bases respectively, with 17 bases between them. There are 16 residues in the CDR3. Germline-derived CDR1 and CDR2 are LNHDA and SQIVND (reference sequence). The CDR3 nucleotides read TGTGCCAGTAGTATGATATCCGGGGGGCCTAACAATGAGCAGTTCTTC. Protein: CASSMISGGPNNEQFF.